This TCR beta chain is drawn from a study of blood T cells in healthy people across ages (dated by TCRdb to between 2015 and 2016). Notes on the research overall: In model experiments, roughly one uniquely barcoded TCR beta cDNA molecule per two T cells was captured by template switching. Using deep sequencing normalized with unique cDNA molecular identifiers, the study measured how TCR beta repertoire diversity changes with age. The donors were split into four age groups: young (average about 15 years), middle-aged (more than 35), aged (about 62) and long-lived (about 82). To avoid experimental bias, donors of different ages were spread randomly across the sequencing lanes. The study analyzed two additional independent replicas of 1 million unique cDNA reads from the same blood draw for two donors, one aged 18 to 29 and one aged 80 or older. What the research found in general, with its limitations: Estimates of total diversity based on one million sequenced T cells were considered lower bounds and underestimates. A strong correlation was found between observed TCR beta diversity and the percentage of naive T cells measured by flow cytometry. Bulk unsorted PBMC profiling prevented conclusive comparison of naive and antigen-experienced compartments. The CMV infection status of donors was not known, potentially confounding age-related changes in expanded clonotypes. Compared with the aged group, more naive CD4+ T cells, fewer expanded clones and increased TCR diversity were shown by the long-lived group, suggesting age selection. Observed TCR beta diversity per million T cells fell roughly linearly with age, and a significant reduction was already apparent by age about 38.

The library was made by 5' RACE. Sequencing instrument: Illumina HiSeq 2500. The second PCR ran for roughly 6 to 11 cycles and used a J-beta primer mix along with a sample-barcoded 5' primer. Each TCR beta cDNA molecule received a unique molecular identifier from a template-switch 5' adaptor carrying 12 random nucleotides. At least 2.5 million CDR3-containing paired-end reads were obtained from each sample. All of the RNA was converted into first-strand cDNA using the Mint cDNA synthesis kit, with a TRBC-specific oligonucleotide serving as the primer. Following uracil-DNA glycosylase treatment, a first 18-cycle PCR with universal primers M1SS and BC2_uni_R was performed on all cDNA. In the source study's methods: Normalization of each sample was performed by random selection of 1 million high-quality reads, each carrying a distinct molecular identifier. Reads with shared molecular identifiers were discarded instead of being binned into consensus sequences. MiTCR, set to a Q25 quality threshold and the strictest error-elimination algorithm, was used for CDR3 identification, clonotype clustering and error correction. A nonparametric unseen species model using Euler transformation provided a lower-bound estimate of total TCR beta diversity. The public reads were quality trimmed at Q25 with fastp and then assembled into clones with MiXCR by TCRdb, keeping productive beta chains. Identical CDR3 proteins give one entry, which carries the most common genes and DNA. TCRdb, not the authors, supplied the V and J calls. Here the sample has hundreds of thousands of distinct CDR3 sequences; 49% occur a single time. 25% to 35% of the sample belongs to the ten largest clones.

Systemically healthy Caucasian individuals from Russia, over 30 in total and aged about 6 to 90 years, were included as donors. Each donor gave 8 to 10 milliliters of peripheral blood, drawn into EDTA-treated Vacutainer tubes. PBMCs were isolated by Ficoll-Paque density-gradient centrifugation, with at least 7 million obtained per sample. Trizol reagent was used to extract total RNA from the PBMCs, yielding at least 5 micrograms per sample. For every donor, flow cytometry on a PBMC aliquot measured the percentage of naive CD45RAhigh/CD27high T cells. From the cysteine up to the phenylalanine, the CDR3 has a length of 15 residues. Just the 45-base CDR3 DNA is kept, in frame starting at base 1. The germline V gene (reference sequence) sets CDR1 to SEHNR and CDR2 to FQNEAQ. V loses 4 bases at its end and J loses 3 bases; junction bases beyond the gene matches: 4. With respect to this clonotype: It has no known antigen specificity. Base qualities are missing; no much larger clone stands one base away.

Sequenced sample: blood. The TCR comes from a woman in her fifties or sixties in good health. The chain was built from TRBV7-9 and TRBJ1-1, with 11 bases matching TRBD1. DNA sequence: TGTGCCAGCAGCTACGGACAGGGGGCGGACACTGAAGCTTTCTTT. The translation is CASSYGQGADTEAFF.